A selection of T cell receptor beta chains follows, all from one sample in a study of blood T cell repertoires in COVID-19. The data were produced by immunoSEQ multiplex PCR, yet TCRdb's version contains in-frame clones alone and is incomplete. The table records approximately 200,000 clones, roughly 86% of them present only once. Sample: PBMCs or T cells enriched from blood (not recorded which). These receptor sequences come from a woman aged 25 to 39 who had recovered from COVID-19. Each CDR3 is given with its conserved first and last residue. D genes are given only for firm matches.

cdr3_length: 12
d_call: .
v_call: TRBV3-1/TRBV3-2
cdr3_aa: CASSQVTGEQYF

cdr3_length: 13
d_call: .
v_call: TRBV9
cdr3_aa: CASSVGDGDEQYF

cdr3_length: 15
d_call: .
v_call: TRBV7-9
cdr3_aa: CASSLSVAGKNGYTF

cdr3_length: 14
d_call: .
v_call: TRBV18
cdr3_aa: CASSPQERNQPQHF

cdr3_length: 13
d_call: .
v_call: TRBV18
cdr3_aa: CASSPPGLYGYTF

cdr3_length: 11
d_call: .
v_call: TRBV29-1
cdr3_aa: CSGGINNEQFF

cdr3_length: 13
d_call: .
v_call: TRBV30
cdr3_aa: CAWNRSGNSPLHF

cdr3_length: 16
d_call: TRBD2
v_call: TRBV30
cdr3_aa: CAYTLERGGSTGEQYF

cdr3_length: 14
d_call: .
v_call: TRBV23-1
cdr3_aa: CASSPGTSIYEQYF

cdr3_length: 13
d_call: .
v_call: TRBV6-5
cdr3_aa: CASRSQRNQPQHF

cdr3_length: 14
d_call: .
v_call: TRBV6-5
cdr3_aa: CASNRDSGSYEQYF

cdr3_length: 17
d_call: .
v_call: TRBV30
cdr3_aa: CAWSMGSGDYSNQPQHF

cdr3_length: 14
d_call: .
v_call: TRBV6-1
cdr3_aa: CASSEFYRGTEAFF

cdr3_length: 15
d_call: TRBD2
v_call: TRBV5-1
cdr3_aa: CASSRVSGDPYEQYF

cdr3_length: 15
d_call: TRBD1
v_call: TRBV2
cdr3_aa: CASSEDRGTIKPQHF

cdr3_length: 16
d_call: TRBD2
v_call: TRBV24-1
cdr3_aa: CATSDLASGVKETQYF

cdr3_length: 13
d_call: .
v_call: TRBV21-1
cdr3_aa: CASSMEGQFEAFF

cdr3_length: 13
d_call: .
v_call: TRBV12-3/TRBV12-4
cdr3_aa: CASSFQGSYEQYF

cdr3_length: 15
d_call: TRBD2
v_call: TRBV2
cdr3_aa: CASSESLAGFNEQFF

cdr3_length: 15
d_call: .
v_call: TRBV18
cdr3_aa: CASSFFNRGNTEAFF

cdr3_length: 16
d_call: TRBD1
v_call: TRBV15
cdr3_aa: CATSRVAGGGGETQYF

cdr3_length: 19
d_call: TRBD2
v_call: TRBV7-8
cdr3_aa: CASSLTRLAQVKVYNEQFF

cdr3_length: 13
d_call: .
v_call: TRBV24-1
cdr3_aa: CATSGRKINEQFF

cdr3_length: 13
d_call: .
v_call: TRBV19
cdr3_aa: CASSIFTSAEAFF

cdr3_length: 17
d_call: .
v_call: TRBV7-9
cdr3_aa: CASSLELGGAGGNTIYF

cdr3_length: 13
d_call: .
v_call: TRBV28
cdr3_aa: CASSLYSNYGYTF

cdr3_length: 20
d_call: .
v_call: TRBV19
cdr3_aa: CASSLTGTGFSGSNTGELFF

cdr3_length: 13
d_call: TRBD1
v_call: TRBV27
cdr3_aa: CASGYRGEYEQYF

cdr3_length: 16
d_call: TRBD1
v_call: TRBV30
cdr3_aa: CAWSQGTVNYNSPLHF

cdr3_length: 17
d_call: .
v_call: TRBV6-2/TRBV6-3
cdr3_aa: CASSAGGIQVGNQPQHF

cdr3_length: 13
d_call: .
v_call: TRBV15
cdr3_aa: CATRTGLDSTQYF

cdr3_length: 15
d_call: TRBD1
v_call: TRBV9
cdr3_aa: CASSGGQGESYGYTF

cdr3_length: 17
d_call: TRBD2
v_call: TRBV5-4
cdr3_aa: CASSFTRGLADGYEQYF

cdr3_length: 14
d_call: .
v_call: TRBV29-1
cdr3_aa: CSVVSQTSTDTQYF

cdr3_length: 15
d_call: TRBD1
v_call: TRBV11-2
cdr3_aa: CASSPRLGQGWGYTF

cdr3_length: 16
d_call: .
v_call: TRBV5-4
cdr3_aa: CASSPGDSWYQETQYF

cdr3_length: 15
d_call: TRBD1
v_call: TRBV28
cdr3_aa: CASRPDRASNQPQHF

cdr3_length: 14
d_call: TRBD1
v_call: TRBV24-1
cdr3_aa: CATSGGQGNYEQYF

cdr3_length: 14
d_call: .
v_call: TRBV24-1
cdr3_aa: CATSLSATTNTQYF

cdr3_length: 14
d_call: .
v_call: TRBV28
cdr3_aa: CASSPPNRDYGYTF

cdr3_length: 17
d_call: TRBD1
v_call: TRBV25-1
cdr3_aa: CASRGSPGQDNTGELFF